This TCR beta chain is drawn from a study of T cell responses to AZD1222 COVID-19 vaccine. This clone was observed once. Clones were read by immunoSEQ multiplex PCR, and TCRdb kept only the in-frame ones, dropping some. The table has approximately 85,000 clones, less than 90% seen once. The V and J ends lost 6 bases and 10 bases, in that order; junction bases with no gene match: 10. The CDR3 consists of 15 residues. CDR1 is KGHSH, CDR2 LQKENI, per germline. The genes are TRBV18 and TRBJ1-4, with 11 positions matching TRBD1. This clonotype was sampled from an adult in good health. The sample here was peripheral blood, taken on day 0 of AZD1222 vaccination. In DNA form, the CDR3 reads TGTGCCAGCTCTCCTGGACAGGGGGCAGGCGGAAAACTGTTTTTT. Translated, it gives CASSPGQGAGGKLFF.